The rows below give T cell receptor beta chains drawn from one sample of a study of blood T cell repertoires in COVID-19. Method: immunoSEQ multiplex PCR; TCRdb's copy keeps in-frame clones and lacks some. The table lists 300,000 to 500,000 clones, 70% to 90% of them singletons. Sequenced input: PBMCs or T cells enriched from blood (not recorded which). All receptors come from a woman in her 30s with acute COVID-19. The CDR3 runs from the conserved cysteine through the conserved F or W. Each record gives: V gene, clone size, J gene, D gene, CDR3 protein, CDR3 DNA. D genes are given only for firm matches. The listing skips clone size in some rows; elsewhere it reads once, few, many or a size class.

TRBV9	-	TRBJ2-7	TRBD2	CASSDGTSGLIYEQYF	TGTGCCAGCAGCGATGGGACTAGCGGGCTTATATACGAGCAGTACTTC
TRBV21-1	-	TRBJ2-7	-	CASSKVESGLAHEQYF	TGTGCCAGCAGCAAAGTCGAAAGTGGACTAGCCCACGAGCAGTACTTC
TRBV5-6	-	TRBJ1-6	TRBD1	CASSSTGAPSPLHF	TGTGCCAGCAGTTCGACAGGGGCGCCTTCACCCCTCCACTTT
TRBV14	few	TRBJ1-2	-	CASSQSLGGYGYTF	TGTGCCAGCAGCCAATCCCTGGGAGGCTATGGCTACACCTTC
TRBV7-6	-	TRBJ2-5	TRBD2	CASSLVAGGQETQYF	TGTGCCAGCAGCTTGGTAGCGGGGGGCCAAGAGACCCAGTACTTC
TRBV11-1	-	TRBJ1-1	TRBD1	CASSLMRDRGEAFF	TGTGCCAGCAGCTTAATGCGTGACAGGGGGGAAGCTTTCTTT
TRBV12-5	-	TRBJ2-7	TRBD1	CASAPVPGQGSGHEQYF	TGTGCTAGTGCCCCTGTCCCGGGACAGGGGAGTGGGCACGAGCAGTACTTC
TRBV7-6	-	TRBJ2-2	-	CASSSGGPGTGELFF	TGTGCCAGCAGCTCCGGGGGGCCCGGCACCGGGGAGCTGTTTTTT
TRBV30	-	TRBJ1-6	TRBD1	CAWSRDRRDSPLHF	TGTGCCTGGAGTCGGGACAGGAGGGATTCACCCCTCCACTTT
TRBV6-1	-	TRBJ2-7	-	CASSDPGLSNPYEQYF	TGTGCCAGCAGTGACCCGGGACTCTCAAACCCCTACGAGCAGTACTTC
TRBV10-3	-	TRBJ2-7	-	CAISGIEGEQYF	TGTGCCATCAGTGGGATCGAGGGAGAGCAGTACTTC
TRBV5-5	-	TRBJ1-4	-	CASSIQGHTNEKLFF	TGTGCCAGCAGCATCCAGGGGCATACTAATGAAAAACTGTTTTTT
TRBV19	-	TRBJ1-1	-	CASSMRGRAEAFF	TGTGCCAGTAGTATGCGGGGGAGGGCTGAAGCTTTCTTT
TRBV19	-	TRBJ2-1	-	CASSTTPGSYNEQFF	TGTGCCAGTAGTACTACCCCAGGCTCCTACAATGAGCAGTTCTTC
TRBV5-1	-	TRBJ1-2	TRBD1	CASSGGTGPRNGYTF	TGCGCCAGCAGCGGGGGGACAGGGCCGAGGAATGGCTACACCTTC
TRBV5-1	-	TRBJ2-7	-	CASSLGERSSYEQYF	TGCGCCAGCAGCTTGGGAGAGCGGAGCTCCTACGAGCAGTACTTC
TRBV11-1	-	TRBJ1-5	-	CASSPDPRAPQHF	TGTGCCAGCAGCCCCGATCCCAGGGCACCCCAGCATTTT
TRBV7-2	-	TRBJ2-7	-	CASSLAEGYGGYEQYF	TGTGCCAGCAGCTTAGCGGAGGGGTACGGGGGCTACGAGCAGTACTTC